The present TCR beta chain was sequenced within a study of preoperative IRX-2 immunotherapy in early breast cancer. V shed 0 bases, J shed 1 base, and the junction held 5 bases outside the gene matches. CDR3 size: 16 residues. Germline assignment: CDR1 LGHNA and CDR2 YNFKEQ. Sample treatment: preoperative locoregional IRX-2 cytokine immunotherapy. Samples came from a phase Ib trial of preoperative locoregional IRX-2 cytokine immunotherapy. The data were produced by immunoSEQ multiplex PCR, yet TCRdb's version contains in-frame clones alone and is incomplete. The top ten clones hold 1.5% to 2% of a sample with 40,000 to 45,000 clones, about 95% of them seen once.

The chain has TRBV4-2 and TRBJ2-7; 8 bases match TRBD2. Source: tumor tissue, taken after IRX-2 immunotherapy. The source of this sequence is a human donor with breast cancer. CDR3 sequence (DNA): TGTGCCAGCAGCCAAGATCGACTAGCGCCATCCTACGAGCAGTACTTC. The encoded protein is CASSQDRLAPSYEQYF.